One TCR beta chain is described in this entry. Antigen: not known. The CDR3 has 13 amino acids. The V gene lost 5 bases and the J gene lost 4 bases, with 11 bases spanning the gap. Germline V gene lookup returns CDR1 GTSNPN and CDR2 SVGIG (reference sequence). TCRdb keeps only in-frame clones here, not all; method: immunoSEQ multiplex PCR. Here the sample spans 89,000 or so clones, approximately 91% being singletons. The data derive from a study of PD-1 blockade in classical Hodgkin lymphoma. Study results and caveats: Only CD4+ TCR diversity, not CD8+, had risen significantly by C4D1.

Each of the patients experienced relapse following autologous stem cell transplantation, and their brentuximab vedotin exposure differed. Sequenced material: peripheral blood mononuclear cells (PBMCs), taken before the second cycle of nivolumab. This chain connects TRBV30 to TRBJ2-2, with D unclear. The TCR comes from a human donor with classical Hodgkin lymphoma. The CDR3 nucleotides are TGTGCCTGGGCCGACGGCTTCACCGGGGAGCTGTTTTTT. It encodes CAWADGFTGELFF.